This TCR beta chain was sequenced for a study of metastatic and nonmetastatic thyroid tumors. Looking at the study overall: Malignant thyroid and benign thyroid patients provided blood and tumor or nodule tissue whose repertoires were compared.

General study findings and limits: Patients with malignant thyroid tumors reportedly had significantly higher TCR beta diversity than those with benign nodules, in blood and tumor.

The CDR3 is 16 residues long. Trimming removed 5 bases from V and 6 bases from J; junction bases left unmatched: 12. CDR1 is SEHNR, CDR2 FQNEAQ, per germline (reference sequence). This clone was counted many times. Its antigen is undetermined. Original methodology: A papillary thyroid cancer distant-metastasis classifier was built from CDR3 differences across clinicopathological groups. TCRdb reanalyzed the PCR reads via MiXCR. These V and J calls rely on TCRdb rather than the paper's analysis. The sample contains roughly 45,000 clones, 3% to 3.5% of which appear only once. Until they underwent thyroid surgery, no patient had received any treatment.

This TCR was recovered from a female donor with papillary thyroid cancer or a benign thyroid nodule (not recorded which). Some clones in this sample may be carry-over from other donors' samples. V is TRBV7-9 and J is TRBJ2-4; 8 nucleotides line up with TRBD2. Sequenced material: blood. Written as DNA, the CDR3 is TGTGCCAGCAGCAATAGCGGGACCCCTCCGTTAAACATTCAGTACTTC. Its protein product is CASSNSGTPPLNIQYF. The full variable domain, rest sourced from reference TRBV7-9 and TRBJ2-4, is DTGVSQNPRHKITKRGQNVTFRCDPISEHNRLYWYRQTLGQGPEFLTYFQNEAQLEKSRLLSDRFSAERPKGSFSTLEIQRTEQGDSAMYLCASSNSGTPPLNIQYFGAGTRLSVL.